This TCR beta chain was sequenced in a study of CD8 T cells in ankylosing spondylitis. Study observations and caveats: CD8+ disease-linked clones were present at relatively low frequencies in blood. Blood from ankylosing spondylitis patients appeared to carry a characteristic roughly eight-variant TCR beta motif. Reportedly, matched ankylosing spondylitis synovial fluid was significantly enriched for disease-linked clones.

There are 14 residues in the CDR3. V shed 4 bases and J 7 bases; nucleotides not matched to a gene: 6. CDR1 is MDHEN, CDR2 SYDVKM, per germline. This clonotype was picked up many times. Its antigen is undetermined. TCRdb re-called the 5' RACE reads with MiXCR, one entry per CDR3 protein. Of 500,000 to 650,000 distinct CDR3 sequences in the sample, under 5.5% were seen once. Source material: blood, either unsorted or a sorted T cell fraction (not recorded which). This clonotype was obtained from a male donor with ankylosing spondylitis. The chain joins TRBV28 to TRBJ1-2, with 10 bases matching TRBD1. This CDR3 reads CASSSRTGGAGYTF. DNA for the CDR3: TGTGCCAGCAGTTCACGGACAGGGGGGGCTGGCTACACCTTC.